These 10 T cell receptor beta chains originate from one sample sequenced in a study of regulatory T cells in long-lasting Graves disease. Time point here: newly diagnosed GD, antithyroid drugs for less than 3 months. PBMC-derived RNA was used for the TCR library. Both iRepertoire HTBI primers and Arm-PCR of CDR3 regions were used to build the TCR beta libraries. MiXCR, run by TCRdb on the multiplex PCR reads, gives a single entry per CDR3 protein. The data contain around 500,000 distinct CDR3 sequences, around 13% of them singletons. These same records also appear under a second study, on T cells in Graves' hyperthyroidism and ophthalmopathy.

The sequenced sample was peripheral blood mononuclear cells (PBMCs), obtained at new diagnosis, from a patient treated with antithyroid drugs. Receptors were obtained from a woman in her 30s with Graves disease.

This clonotype was seen ten or more times. This chain connects TRBV3-1 to TRBJ2-3; D may be TRBD2 (6 bases). The CDR3 has 16 amino acids. Germline V gives CDR1 LGHDT, CDR2 YNNKEL (reference sequence). Trimming took off 4 bases at V and 5 bases at J, with 19 bases between the two ends. CDR3 sequence reads: CASSPGRREGGDTQYF. The CDR3 DNA is TGTGCCAGCAGCCCAGGACGGCGGGAAGGCGGAGATACGCAGTATTTT.

At least ten counts were recorded for this clonotype. The chain is built from TRBV27 and TRBJ1-1; TRBD1 is a possible D gene (5 bases). With 1 base removed from V and 8 bases from J, the gap between germline ends came to 14 bases. The CDR3 is 14 residues long. CDR1 is MNHEY and CDR2 is SMNVEV in the germline V gene (reference sequence). In nucleotides, the CDR3 is TGTGCCAGCAGTTTATTGGGGGGTTCTTTCGAAGCTTTCTTT. Residues: CASSLLGGSFEAFF.

The chain couples TRBV18 to TRBJ2-7; TRBD2 matches at 10 bases. The V gene's germline CDR1 is KGHSH and CDR2 LQKENI. The V and J ends lost 4 bases and 3 bases, in that order; junction bases with no gene match: 15. The CDR3 has 18 amino acids. The DNA for the CDR3 is TGTGCCAGCTCACGGCGGAAGCGGGAGGGCCCTCGGGACTACGAGCAGTACTTC. Translation gives CASSRRKREGPRDYEQYF. Looking up the rest from reference TRBV18 and TRBJ2-7 gives the full variable domain: NAGVMQNPRHLVRRRGQEARLRCSPMKGHSHVYWYRQLPEEGLKFMVYLQKENIIDESGMPKERFSAEFPKEGPSILRIQQVVRGDSAAYFCASSRRKREGPRDYEQYFGPGTRLTVT.

This clonotype has ten or more counts. This rearrangement joins TRBV28 to TRBJ2-1; 11 bases align to TRBD2. Germline CDR1 is MDHEN and CDR2 is SYDVKM. Trimming removed 5 bases from V and 8 bases from J; junction bases left unmatched: 11. The length of the CDR3 is 16 residues. In DNA, the CDR3 is TGTGCCAGCAGTCCCTTCCTACTAGCGGGAGACGATGAGCAGTTCTTC. This codes for CASSPFLLAGDDEQFF.

With regard to this clonotype: The CDR3 carries no conserved terminal phenylalanine or tryptophan, so it likely arises from a read error. The chain is built from TRBV18 and TRBJ2-1, with TRBD1 identical over 9 bases. This CDR3 region has 15 residues. V lost 5 bases to trimming and J lost 4 bases; unmatched junction nucleotides: 6. Germline V lookup: CDR1 KGHSH, CDR2 LQKENI. The CDR3 region has the DNA TGTGCCAGCTCAGCAGACAGGGGGTCGTACAATGAGCAGTTCGTC. The encoded protein is CASSADRGSYNEQFV.

This clonotype came up a few times. The chain links TRBV3-1 to TRBJ2-7; 10 nucleotides line up with TRBD2. The germline V gene has CDR1 LGHDT and CDR2 YNNKEL (reference sequence). V gave up 3 bases and J gave up 2 bases; unmatched junction bases: 10. The CDR3 is made up of 17 amino acids. The CDR3 region is CASSHGSGRRGAYEQYF. The CDR3 DNA reads TGTGCCAGCAGCCATGGTAGCGGGAGGAGAGGAGCCTACGAGCAGTACTTC.

This clonotype came up many times. The V and J genes are TRBV19 and TRBJ1-5; maybe TRBD1 (6 bases). The CDR3 spans 13 residues. Germline CDR1 and CDR2: LNHDA and SQIVND (reference sequence). V was cut by 6 bases and J by 3 bases, with 9 bases left in between. CDR3 DNA: TGTGCCAGTAGACAGGGCCTCAATCAGCCCCAGCATTTT. This encodes CASRQGLNQPQHF.

This clonotype was found a few times. The rearrangement links TRBV3-1 to TRBJ2-7, with 8 positions matching TRBD1. Losses at the gene ends were 3 bases for V and 7 bases for J; bases not matched to a gene: 11. The CDR3 covers 15 residues. The V gene's germline CDR1 is LGHDT and CDR2 YNNKEL (reference sequence). The chain's CDR3 is CASSQGTGGLGEQYF. In DNA, the CDR3 is TGTGCCAGCAGCCAGGGGACAGGCGGCCTGGGGGAGCAGTACTTC.

This chain uses TRBV6-2 or TRBV6-3 with TRBJ1-6; TRBD1 might be the D (5 bases). Looked up from germline, CDR1 is MNHEY and CDR2 is SVGEGT. CDR3 length: 15 amino acids. Trimming removed 7 bases from V and 7 bases from J, with 17 bases in between. This CDR3 is CASIPSAPGNSPLHF. The CDR3 bases are TGTGCCAGCATTCCCAGCGCCCCAGGGAATTCACCCCTCCACTTT.

Many counts were recorded for this clonotype. V and J are TRBV11-3 and TRBJ1-1; D perhaps matches TRBD1 (6 bases). Germline V lookup: CDR1 SGHNT, CDR2 YENEEA. The CDR3 totals 14 residues. Deletions cut 5 bases from V and 0 bases from J, with 10 bases between. CDR3 in DNA: TGTGCCAGCAGCCCGTGGGGGCTGAACACTGAAGCTTTCTTT. Amino acid sequence: CASSPWGLNTEAFF.